The rows below give T cell receptor beta chains drawn from one sample of a study of blood T cells in healthy people across ages. MiXCR, run by TCRdb on the 5' RACE reads, gives a single entry per CDR3 protein. The sample contains about 640,000 distinct CDR3 sequences, roughly 53% of which appear only once. Specimen: blood. The receptors here all came from a man aged 60 to 75 in good health. Each CDR3 is given with its conserved first and last residue. The D gene is left open where the match is weak. Only some rows state a clone size, as once, few, many or a class for expanded clones.

J,D,size,V,DNA,CDR3
TRBJ2-7,NA,NA,TRBV13,TGTGCCAGCAGCCCCCCGGGGGTTCTCATGCGGGAGCAGTACTTC,CASSPPGVLMREQYF
TRBJ2-7,NA,NA,TRBV11-2,TGTGCCAGCAGCTTAGTCGGCAGGGTAGTCTACGAGCAGTACTTC,CASSLVGRVVYEQYF
TRBJ2-2,NA,few,TRBV19,TGTGCCAGTAGTCCCGACAGGCGCACCGGGGAGCTGTTTTTT,CASSPDRRTGELFF
TRBJ2-1,TRBD2,NA,TRBV10-3,TGTGCCATCAGCAAACCGGGAGGTAGGAGGGGCTACTCCTACAATGAGCAGTTCTTC,CAISKPGGRRGYSYNEQFF
TRBJ2-1,NA,NA,TRBV12-3/TRBV12-4,TGTGCCAGCAGGCTAAGCGCAAGCGGTAATGAGCAGTTCTTC,CASRLSASGNEQFF
TRBJ2-5,TRBD1,NA,TRBV14,TGTGCCAGCAGCCGCCCGCACAGGGGGGCCCAGTACTTC,CASSRPHRGAQYF
TRBJ2-5,TRBD2,NA,TRBV11-3,TGTGCCAGCAGCTTAGGACTCGGCGGGGGGGCAGAAGAGACCCAGTACTTC,CASSLGLGGGAEETQYF
TRBJ2-1,NA,NA,TRBV6-4,TGTGCCAGCAGCCCGGACGGGACAACCACCTACAATGAGCAGTTCTTC,CASSPDGTTTYNEQFF
TRBJ1-5,NA,NA,TRBV28,TGTGCCAGCAGTTTAGGGCAGGGCGGGCGGAGCAATCAGCCCCAGCATTTT,CASSLGQGGRSNQPQHF
TRBJ2-3,TRBD1,NA,TRBV2,TGTGCCAGCAAGGGACAGGGCACAGATACGCAGTATTTT,CASKGQGTDTQYF
TRBJ2-3,NA,few,TRBV12-3/TRBV12-4,TGTGCCAGCAGCCCCAGGGCGGATACGCAGTATTTT,CASSPRADTQYF
TRBJ2-5,TRBD1,few,TRBV6-6,TGTGCCAGCAGTTACCCGGGACAGAAAGAGACCCAGTACTTC,CASSYPGQKETQYF
TRBJ1-4,NA,NA,TRBV19,TGTGCCAGTAGACCTCGGCGGAATGAAAAACTGTTTTTT,CASRPRRNEKLFF
TRBJ1-6,NA,NA,TRBV3-1,TGTGCCAGCAGCGGAGAGGGGCTGCGCGATAATTCACCCCTCCACTTT,CASSGEGLRDNSPLHF
TRBJ1-5,TRBD1,NA,TRBV4-1,TGCGCCAGCAGCCAAGACAGGGGGGCCACTCAGCCCCAGCATTTT,CASSQDRGATQPQHF
TRBJ1-1,NA,NA,TRBV28,TGTGCCAGCAGTTTAGCAACAGGGCCCGCTTTCTTT,CASSLATGPAFF
TRBJ1-6,TRBD1,NA,TRBV6-5,TGTGCCAGCAAACCCGACAGGGACTCCTATAATTCACCCCTCCACTTT,CASKPDRDSYNSPLHF
TRBJ2-4,NA,NA,TRBV21-1,TGTGCCAGCAGCAAACGGGGCTTCATAGCCAAAAACATTCAGTACTTC,CASSKRGFIAKNIQYF
TRBJ1-2,NA,NA,TRBV20-1,TGCAGTGCTAGAGGGGCAGGGTCGGATGGCTACACCTTC,CSARGAGSDGYTF
TRBJ2-1,TRBD2,few,TRBV6-2/TRBV6-3,TGTGCCAGCAGTAAGACTAGCGGACCTTACAATGAGCAGTTCTTC,CASSKTSGPYNEQFF
TRBJ2-1,TRBD2,NA,TRBV10-2,TGCGCCAGCAGTGATTCCGGGCCGGGACTAGCGGGGGATTTTGAGCAGTTCTTC,CASSDSGPGLAGDFEQFF
TRBJ1-5,NA,NA,TRBV20-1,TGCAGTGCCAACAGGCTAGGGAACAATCAGCCCCAGCATTTT,CSANRLGNNQPQHF
TRBJ2-5,TRBD1,NA,TRBV5-1,TGCGCCAGCAGCCAAGACAGGGGGCCCATCCAAGAGACCCAGTACTTC,CASSQDRGPIQETQYF
TRBJ2-7,NA,NA,TRBV6-5,TGTGCCAGCAGCCCCGGGACACGGGGAGAGCAGTACTTC,CASSPGTRGEQYF
TRBJ2-7,NA,NA,TRBV11-2,TGTGCCAGCAGCTTGGGACAACGCAGCGCCTACGAGCAGTACTTC,CASSLGQRSAYEQYF
TRBJ2-6,TRBD1,NA,TRBV4-2,TGTGCCAGCAGCCAAGAGGCAGGGGGTTCCAACGTCCTGACTTTC,CASSQEAGGSNVLTF
TRBJ2-3,TRBD2,NA,TRBV11-3,TGTGCCAGCAGCTTAGGACTAGCCTACACAGATACGCAGTATTTT,CASSLGLAYTDTQYF
TRBJ2-3,NA,NA,TRBV5-1,TGCGCCAGCAGCTTGTTAGGGGGAAACCCTAGCACAGATACGCAGTATTTT,CASSLLGGNPSTDTQYF
TRBJ2-5,TRBD2,NA,TRBV18,TGTGCCAGCTCACCACGGACTAGCGGGGAGTTGGAGACCCAGTACTTC,CASSPRTSGELETQYF
TRBJ2-1,TRBD2,few,TRBV20-1,TGCAGTGCTAGTGGGACGGCTAGCGGGGACAATGAGCAGTTCTTC,CSASGTASGDNEQFF
TRBJ1-2,NA,NA,TRBV14,TGTGCCAGCAGCCCCTCGTTCGCGGGGAACTATGGCTACACCTTC,CASSPSFAGNYGYTF
TRBJ2-1,NA,NA,TRBV4-2,TGTGCCAGCAGCCAAGAATTAGGGGGCTCCTACAATGAGCAGTTCTTC,CASSQELGGSYNEQFF
TRBJ2-6,NA,NA,TRBV29-1,TGCAGCGTTTCTACAGGGTCTGGGGCCAACGTCCTGACTTTC,CSVSTGSGANVLTF
TRBJ2-7,TRBD2,NA,TRBV7-9,TGTGCCAGCAGCCGTACTAGCGGGGGGGCCAATGAGCAGTACTTC,CASSRTSGGANEQYF
TRBJ2-5,TRBD2,NA,TRBV4-1,TGCGCCAGCAGCGATCTAGCGGGGGAGGTCCAAGAGACCCAGTACTTC,CASSDLAGEVQETQYF
TRBJ2-5,NA,NA,TRBV20-1,TGCAGTGCTAAGGACCTTTACGGGGCCGTAATAGGAGAGACCCAGTACTTC,CSAKDLYGAVIGETQYF
TRBJ1-1,TRBD1,NA,TRBV2,TGTGCCAGCAGACAACAGGGGTTTGCTGAAGCTTTCTTT,CASRQQGFAEAFF
TRBJ2-3,NA,NA,TRBV29-1,TGCAGCGTCCAGGGGGGGGCTAGCACAGATACGCAGTATTTT,CSVQGGASTDTQYF
TRBJ2-3,NA,NA,TRBV5-1,TGCGCCAGCAGAGGGCAGGCGGGAACAGATACGCAGTATTTT,CASRGQAGTDTQYF
TRBJ2-3,TRBD2,NA,TRBV20-1,TGCAGTGCTAGATACGGGACTAGTCGGACGCAGTATTTT,CSARYGTSRTQYF
TRBJ2-3,TRBD1,NA,TRBV18,TGTGCCAGCTCATCCGGACAGGGCCCCGTAAGCACAGATACGCAGTATTTT,CASSSGQGPVSTDTQYF
TRBJ2-5,NA,few,TRBV5-1,TGCGCCAGCAGCTTGGAGCCGCCCGGGACACTACAAGAGACCCAGTACTTC,CASSLEPPGTLQETQYF
TRBJ2-1,TRBD2,NA,TRBV7-2,TGTGCCAGCAGCCGGGACTACACCTACAATGAGCAGTTCTTC,CASSRDYTYNEQFF
TRBJ2-5,NA,NA,TRBV9,TGTGCCAGCAGCGCGTTAGCGGGACAGCTACAAGAGACCCAGTACTTC,CASSALAGQLQETQYF
TRBJ2-5,TRBD2,NA,TRBV2,TGTGCCAGCACTCCTAGGGCTAGCGGGGGTCAAGAGACCCAGTACTTC,CASTPRASGGQETQYF
TRBJ2-7,TRBD1,few,TRBV25-1,TGTGCCAGCAGTGTCCAGGGGGCCGGCTACGAGCAGTACTTC,CASSVQGAGYEQYF
TRBJ2-7,NA,NA,TRBV11-2,TGTGCCAGCAGCTTGCTAATTGACAGTACCTACGAGCAGTACTTC,CASSLLIDSTYEQYF
TRBJ2-7,NA,few,TRBV29-1,TGCAGCGTCCTCGGGCAGGGTCACTACGAGCAGTACTTC,CSVLGQGHYEQYF
TRBJ1-5,NA,NA,TRBV4-1,TGCGCCAGCAGGCGGGGCTTTGATAGCAATCAGCCCCAGCATTTT,CASRRGFDSNQPQHF
TRBJ2-4,NA,NA,TRBV12-3/TRBV12-4,TGTGCCAGCAGCCTGGGTGGAGACGCGGGGAAGCAGTACTTC,CASSLGGDAGKQYF